The source of this TCR beta chain is a study of high-grade serous ovarian cancer treatment subgroups (dated by TCRdb to the early 2020s). A note on the overall study: On average, sequencing produced roughly 14,000 reads and about 7,600 unique TCR beta rearrangements for each sample. The study examined TCR beta repertoires in high-grade serous ovarian cancer patients who were grouped under a laparoscopic triage algorithm by complete gross resection or by neoadjuvant chemotherapy response. A cohort of approximately 30 patients was included: 10 with no residual disease after primary surgery (R0), 10 who were excellent NACT responders, and 10 who were poor NACT responders. In total there were roughly 81 samples, since every patient provided one primary tumor sample and two metastatic tumor samples.

The 85 to 90 tumor samples underwent high-throughput TCR profiling with ImmunoSEQ. The paper's processing steps were these. The repertoire diversity metrics included richness (unique productive sequences), clonality, evenness and relatedness, and the Bhattacharyya coefficient was used to measure similarity between samples. Conclusions stayed consistent in a sensitivity analysis that left out TCRs with fewer than two reads. In its TCRdb copy, this immuneACCESS table keeps in-frame sequences only and misses some clones. Where compared with another copy, unresolved V genes explain less than half of these, and the others have no known cause. D and trimming come from the DNA, and the V and J calls and clone size come from that table. This sample comprises more than 35,000 clones, 70% to 80% of them detected only once. About 3.3% of the sample is taken by the ten largest. Tumor samples were collected prior to definitive surgery or chemotherapy. Genomic DNA extraction was performed by the MD Anderson Biospecimen Extraction Resource, and TCR sequencing was carried out by the MD Anderson Cancer Genomics Laboratory.

This clone was counted a single time. The antigen it binds to is not known. No much larger clone exists at a distance of one base, and base qualities are not known. The germline V gene provides CDR1 SGHVS and CDR2 FQNEAQ. The germline V and J ends show losses of 3 bases and 5 bases respectively, and no gene match explains 12 bases of the junction. The CDR3 runs 17 amino acids, cysteine and phenylalanine included. Only CDR3 DNA remains: 51 bases, in frame from the first base. Results and caveats for the whole study, not just this receptor: Tumors from the same patient had repertoire similarity ranging from roughly 0.1 to 0.85, while tumors from different patients showed almost no similarity. Bulk tumor TCR sequencing lacked spatial information, limiting insight into HGSC tumor complexity and diversity. TCR clonal relatedness showed a positive correlation with neoantigen level and a trend toward positive correlation with copy number variation and mutation load from whole-genome sequencing. The TCR repertoire analyses centered on CDR3, and CDR1 and CDR2 were not analyzed.

This clonotype originated in a human donor with high-grade serous ovarian cancer. The rearranged chain carries TRBV7-8 and TRBJ2-5; TRBD2 fits 10 bases in the junction. The material sequenced was tumor tissue. The CDR3 protein: CASSFGLRLAGEETQYF. The DNA is as follows: TGTGCCAGCAGCTTTGGACTACGTCTAGCGGGAGAGGAGACCCAGTACTTC.